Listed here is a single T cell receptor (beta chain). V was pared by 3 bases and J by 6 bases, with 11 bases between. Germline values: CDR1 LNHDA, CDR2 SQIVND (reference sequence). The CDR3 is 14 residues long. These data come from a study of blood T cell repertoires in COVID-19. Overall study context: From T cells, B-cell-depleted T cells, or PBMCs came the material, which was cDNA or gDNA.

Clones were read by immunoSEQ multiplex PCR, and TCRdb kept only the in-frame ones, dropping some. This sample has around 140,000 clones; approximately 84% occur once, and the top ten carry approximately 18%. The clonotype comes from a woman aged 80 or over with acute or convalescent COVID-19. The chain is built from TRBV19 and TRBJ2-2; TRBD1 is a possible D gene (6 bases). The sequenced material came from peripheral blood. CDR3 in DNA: TGTGCCAGTAGTATTCAGGGGAATGCCGGGGAGCTGTTTTTT. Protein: CASSIQGNAGELFF.